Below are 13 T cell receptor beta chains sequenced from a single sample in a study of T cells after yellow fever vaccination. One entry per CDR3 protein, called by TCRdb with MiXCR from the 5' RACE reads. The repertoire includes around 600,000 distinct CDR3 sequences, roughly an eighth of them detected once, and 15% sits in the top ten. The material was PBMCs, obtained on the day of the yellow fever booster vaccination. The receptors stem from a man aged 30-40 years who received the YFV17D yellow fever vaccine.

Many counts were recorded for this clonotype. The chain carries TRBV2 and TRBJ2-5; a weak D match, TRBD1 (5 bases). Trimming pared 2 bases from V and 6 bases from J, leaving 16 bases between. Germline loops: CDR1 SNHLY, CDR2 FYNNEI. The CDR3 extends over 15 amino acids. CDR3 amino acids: CASSEPRAGRKTQYF. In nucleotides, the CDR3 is TGTGCCAGCAGTGAACCCCGGGCAGGGCGGAAGACCCAGTACTTC.

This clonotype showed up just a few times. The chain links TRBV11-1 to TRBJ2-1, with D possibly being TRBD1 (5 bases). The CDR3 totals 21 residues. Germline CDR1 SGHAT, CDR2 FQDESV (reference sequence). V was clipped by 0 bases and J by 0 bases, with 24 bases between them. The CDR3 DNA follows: TGTGCCAGCAGCTTAGCCGCCTTAAGAGAGGACATCTTTAGCTCCTACAATGAGCAGTTCTTC. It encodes CASSLAALREDIFSSYNEQFF. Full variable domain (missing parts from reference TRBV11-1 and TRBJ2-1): EAEVAQSPRYKITEKSQAVAFWCDPISGHATLYWYRQILGQGPELLVQFQDESVVDDSQLPKDRFSAERLKGVDSTLKIQPAELGDSAMYLCASSLAALREDIFSSYNEQFFGPGTRLTVL.

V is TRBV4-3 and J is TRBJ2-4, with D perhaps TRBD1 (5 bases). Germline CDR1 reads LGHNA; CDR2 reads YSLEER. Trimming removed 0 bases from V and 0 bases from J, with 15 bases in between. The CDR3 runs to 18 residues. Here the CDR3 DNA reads TGCGCCAGCAGCCAAGATCCCTTCACAGGCCTAGCCAAAAACATTCAGTACTTC. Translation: CASSQDPFTGLAKNIQYF.

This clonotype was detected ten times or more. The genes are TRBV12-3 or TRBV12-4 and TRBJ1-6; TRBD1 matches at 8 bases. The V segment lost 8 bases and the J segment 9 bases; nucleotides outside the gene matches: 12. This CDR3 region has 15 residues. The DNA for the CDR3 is TGTGCCAGCGCCCCGTGGGGCGGACAGGGTTCACCCCTCCACTTT. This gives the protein CASAPWGGQGSPLHF.

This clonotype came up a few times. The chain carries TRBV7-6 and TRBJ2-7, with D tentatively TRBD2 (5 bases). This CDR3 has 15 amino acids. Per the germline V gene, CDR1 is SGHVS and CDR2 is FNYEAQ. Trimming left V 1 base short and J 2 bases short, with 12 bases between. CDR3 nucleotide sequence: TGTGCCAGCAGCTTAGAATATGGGCGGGCCTACGAGCAGTACTTC. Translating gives CASSLEYGRAYEQYF.

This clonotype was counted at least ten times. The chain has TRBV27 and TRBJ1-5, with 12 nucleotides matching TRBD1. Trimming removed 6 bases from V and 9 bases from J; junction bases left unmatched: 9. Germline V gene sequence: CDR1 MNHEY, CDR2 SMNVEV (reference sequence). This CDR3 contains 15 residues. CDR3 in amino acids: CASRQGQGAIAPQHF. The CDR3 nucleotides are TGTGCCAGCAGGCAGGGACAGGGGGCGATAGCGCCCCAGCATTTT.

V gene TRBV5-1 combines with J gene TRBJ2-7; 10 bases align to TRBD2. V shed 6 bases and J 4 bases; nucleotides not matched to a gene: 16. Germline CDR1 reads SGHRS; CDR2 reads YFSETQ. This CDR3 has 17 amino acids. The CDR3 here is CASTPQAVAGGTYEQYF. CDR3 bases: TGCGCCAGCACACCCCAGGCGGTAGCGGGAGGTACTTACGAGCAGTACTTC.

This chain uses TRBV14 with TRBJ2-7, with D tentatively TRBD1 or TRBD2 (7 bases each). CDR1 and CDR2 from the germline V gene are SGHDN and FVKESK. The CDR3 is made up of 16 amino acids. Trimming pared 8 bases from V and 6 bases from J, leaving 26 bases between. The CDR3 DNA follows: TGTGCCAGCCGAGGGACAGACGACTTTCGGACTAGCGAGCAGTACTTC. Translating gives CASRGTDDFRTSEQYF. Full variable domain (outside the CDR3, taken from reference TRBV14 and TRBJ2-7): EAGVTQFPSHSVIEKGQTVTLRCDPISGHDNLYWYRRVMGKEIKFLLHFVKESKQDESGMPNNRFLAERTGGTYSTLKVQPAELEDSGVYFCASRGTDDFRTSEQYFGPGTRLTVT.

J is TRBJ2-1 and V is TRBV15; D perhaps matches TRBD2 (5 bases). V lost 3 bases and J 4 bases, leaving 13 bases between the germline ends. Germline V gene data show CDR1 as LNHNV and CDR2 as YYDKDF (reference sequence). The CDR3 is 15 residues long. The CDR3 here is CATSSGGSGYNEQFF. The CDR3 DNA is TGTGCCACCAGCAGCGGAGGTTCGGGTTACAATGAGCAGTTCTTC.

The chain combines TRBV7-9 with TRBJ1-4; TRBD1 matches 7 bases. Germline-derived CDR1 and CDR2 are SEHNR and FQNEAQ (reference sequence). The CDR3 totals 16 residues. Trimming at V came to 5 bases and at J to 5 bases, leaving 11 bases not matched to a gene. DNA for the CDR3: TGTGCCAGCAGCCGGTTTTTGGGACAGACGAATGAAAAACTGTTTTTT. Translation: CASSRFLGQTNEKLFF.

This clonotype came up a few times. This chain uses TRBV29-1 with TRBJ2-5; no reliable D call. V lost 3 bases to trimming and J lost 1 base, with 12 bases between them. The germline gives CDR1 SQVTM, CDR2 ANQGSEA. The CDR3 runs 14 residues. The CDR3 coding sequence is TGCAGCGTTGATCTCCCGAACAGCCAAGAGACCCAGTACTTC. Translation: CSVDLPNSQETQYF.

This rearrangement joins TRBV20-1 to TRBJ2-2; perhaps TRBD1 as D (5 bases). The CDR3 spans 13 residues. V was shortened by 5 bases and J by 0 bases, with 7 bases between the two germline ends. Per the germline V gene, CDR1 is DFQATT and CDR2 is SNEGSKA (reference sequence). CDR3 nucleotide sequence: TGCAGTGCTGGACATTCGAACACCGGGGAGCTGTTTTTT. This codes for CSAGHSNTGELFF.

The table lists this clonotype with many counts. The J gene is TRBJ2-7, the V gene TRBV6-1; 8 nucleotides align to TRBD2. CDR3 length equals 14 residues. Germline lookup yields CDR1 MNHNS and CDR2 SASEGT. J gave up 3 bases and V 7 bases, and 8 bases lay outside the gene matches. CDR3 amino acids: CASKAAGGLYEQYF. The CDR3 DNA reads TGTGCCAGCAAGGCGGCGGGAGGCCTCTACGAGCAGTACTTC.